Listed below are T cell receptor beta chains from one sample, sequenced in a study of patients and donors after allogeneic stem cell transplantation. TCRdb used MiXCR to reprocess the RT-PCR reads, holding one entry per CDR3 protein. This sample has over 400,000 distinct CDR3 sequences, with 16% found just once. The material sequenced was blood, either unsorted or a sorted T cell fraction (not recorded which). The receptors were sampled from a human donor who was either an allogeneic HSCT recipient or a stem cell or donor lymphocyte infusion donor (not recorded which). It is not recorded whose cells these are; they may come from a transplant donor. Each CDR3 is given with its conserved first and last residue. A D gene is named only where the DNA matches it firmly. A row's size may be missing; if present it is once, few, many or a size class.

>TRBV7-9|TRBJ2-2|-|TRBD1
CASSRGRDSRTGELFF
TGTGCCAGCAGCCGAGGCCGGGACAGCCGGACCGGGGAGCTGTTTTTT
>TRBV9|TRBJ2-7|few|-
CASSVGQNAYEQYF
TGTGCCAGCAGCGTAGGACAGAACGCCTACGAGCAGTACTTC
>TRBV20-1|TRBJ2-7|few|-
CSARYGSKREQYF
TGCAGTGCTAGATACGGGAGTAAACGCGAGCAGTACTTC
>TRBV15|TRBJ2-2|many|-
CATSRDNRVRAGELFF
TGTGCCACCAGCAGAGATAACAGGGTTAGGGCCGGGGAGCTGTTTTTT
>TRBV4-2|TRBJ2-7|-|TRBD1
CASSQPPGTGPSEQYF
TGTGCCAGCAGCCAGCCACCCGGGACAGGGCCCAGCGAGCAGTACTTC
>TRBV15|TRBJ2-6|few|-
CATSYGGANVLTF
TGTGCCACCAGCTACGGCGGGGCCAACGTCCTGACTTTC
>TRBV7-8|TRBJ2-7|few|-
CASSLARQGTPYEQYF
TGTGCCAGCAGCTTAGCGCGGCAGGGTACCCCCTACGAGCAGTACTTC
>TRBV7-2|TRBJ1-3|-|-
CASSPQGIGNTIYF
TGTGCCAGCAGCCCACAGGGAATCGGAAACACCATATATTTT
>TRBV20-1|TRBJ1-2|few|TRBD1
CSARRGGTGGYGYTF
TGCAGTGCTAGGAGGGGAGGGACAGGGGGTTATGGCTACACCTTC
>TRBV12-3/TRBV12-4|TRBJ1-1|few|-
CASSESRGFWTEAFF
TGTGCCAGCAGTGAGTCGCGGGGCTTTTGGACTGAAGCTTTCTTT
>TRBV20-1|TRBJ2-6|-|TRBD2
CSAHLRASGLSGANVLTF
TGCAGTGCTCATTTGCGGGCTAGCGGACTCTCTGGGGCCAACGTCCTGACTTTC
>TRBV29-1|TRBJ2-7|many|-
CSVEVGGRNYEQYF
TGCAGCGTTGAGGTTGGGGGGAGAAACTACGAGCAGTACTTC
>TRBV2|TRBJ2-5|-|-
CASSEALTLLDETQYF
TGTGCCAGCAGTGAAGCGCTGACTTTACTCGACGAGACCCAGTACTTC
>TRBV7-3|TRBJ2-1|-|TRBD2
CASSRQRGGYNEQFF
TGTGCCAGCAGCCGCCAGCGGGGGGGTTACAATGAGCAGTTCTTC
>TRBV6-5|TRBJ1-2|few|-
CASSSPGPTNYGYTF
TGTGCCAGCAGTTCTCCGGGGCCGACTAACTATGGCTACACCTTC
>TRBV6-5|TRBJ2-7|few|-
CASSYRTGSSYEQYF
TGTGCCAGCAGTTACCGCACCGGGTCCTCCTACGAGCAGTACTTC
>TRBV29-1|TRBJ2-7|-|-
CSVITGRREQYF
TGCAGCGTTATTACAGGGCGCCGCGAGCAGTACTTC
>TRBV20-1|TRBJ2-7|-|TRBD1
CSASLRTGNYEQYF
TGCAGTGCTAGTCTTCGGACAGGGAACTACGAGCAGTACTTC
>TRBV4-2|TRBJ1-1|-|-
CASSQESRNTEAFF
TGTGCCAGCAGCCAAGAATCTAGAAACACTGAAGCTTTCTTT
>TRBV2|TRBJ1-2|few|-
CASKGGGYGYTF
TGTGCCAGCAAAGGAGGGGGCTATGGCTACACCTTC
>TRBV6-5|TRBJ2-6|-|-
CASSYDGGGANVLTF
TGTGCCAGCAGTTACGATGGGGGCGGGGCCAACGTCCTGACTTTC
>TRBV28|TRBJ2-1|-|-
CASSLAGRGLQNEQFF
TGTGCCAGCAGTTTAGCGGGCAGGGGCTTGCAGAATGAGCAGTTCTTC
>TRBV5-1|TRBJ2-1|-|-
CASSSDGTQYNEQFF
TGCGCCAGCAGCTCGGACGGGACTCAATACAATGAGCAGTTCTTC
>TRBV12-3/TRBV12-4|TRBJ2-7|many|TRBD1
CASSAADRGDYEQYF
TGTGCCAGCAGTGCTGCGGACAGGGGGGATTACGAGCAGTACTTC
>TRBV21-1|TRBJ2-7|-|-
CASSKRAAYVPYF
TGTGCCAGCAGCAAAAGGGCCGCCTACGTTCCGTACTTC
>TRBV7-8|TRBJ2-2|many|TRBD2
CASSPRGGNTGELFF
TGTGCCAGCAGCCCCCGGGGGGGGAACACCGGGGAGCTGTTTTTT
>TRBV5-1|TRBJ2-5|many|-
CASSPQILANSETQYF
TGCGCCAGCAGCCCCCAAATCCTAGCGAATTCAGAGACCCAGTACTTC
>TRBV28|TRBJ2-1|-|TRBD1
CASSFPGQGRNEQFF
TGTGCCAGCAGTTTTCCGGGACAGGGAAGGAATGAGCAGTTCTTC
>TRBV18|TRBJ2-1|few|-
CASSPKDEQFF
TGTGCCAGCTCACCAAAAGATGAGCAGTTCTTC
>TRBV7-6|TRBJ2-5|few|TRBD1
CASSQTGQGQETQYF
TGTGCCAGCAGCCAAACGGGACAGGGGCAAGAGACCCAGTACTTC
>TRBV2|TRBJ2-5|few|-
CASSEALLGRDKTQYF
TGTGCCAGCAGTGAAGCGCTTCTGGGCAGGGACAAGACCCAGTACTTC
>TRBV12-3/TRBV12-4|TRBJ1-5|-|-
CASGTGGQPQHF
TGTGCCAGCGGTACGGGCGGTCAGCCCCAGCATTTT
>TRBV6-5|TRBJ1-2|few|TRBD1
CASSYVGQGSYGYTF
TGTGCCAGCAGTTACGTAGGACAGGGTAGCTATGGCTACACCTTC
>TRBV9|TRBJ1-1|-|-
CASSRMGTVNTEAFF
TGTGCCAGCAGTAGGATGGGGACGGTGAACACTGAAGCTTTCTTT
>TRBV25-1|TRBJ2-7|-|TRBD1
CASSEPGTDYEQYF
TGTGCCAGCAGTGAACCTGGGACAGACTACGAGCAGTACTTC
>TRBV29-1|TRBJ2-7|-|TRBD2
CSVLIRGGGSYEQYF
TGCAGCGTGCTCATCCGGGGGGGCGGCTCCTACGAGCAGTACTTC
>TRBV29-1|TRBJ1-2|few|-
CSVEDLGRAGYTF
TGCAGCGTTGAAGATCTTGGCAGGGCCGGCTACACCTTC